The sequence of this T cell receptor beta chain was determined in a study of cytomegalovirus exposure and HLA in healthy donors. Study information: Researchers found that approximately 85% of a few hundred genotyped donors fell within the Caucasian-associated ancestry cluster.

General study results and limits: Later examination showed HLA-associated TCR beta chains had greater clonal expansion than equally common others. The study reported that TCR beta sequences accurately predicted HLA-A and HLA-B alleles in most subjects.

About this clone: Antigen specificity is unknown.

Vbeta (60) and Jbeta (13) primers were used in the PCR. Profiled with immunoSEQ multiplex PCR; TCRdb holds only in-frame clones, not every one. This sample carries some 130,000 clones, about four fifths of them seen once, and the ten largest clones take approximately 11%. V lost 0 bases, J lost 7 bases, and 7 bases lay in between. CDR1 and CDR2 (germline): SGHRS, YFSETQ. The CDR3 has 13 residues. The source material was PBMCs. The TCR originated in a male donor in good health and CMV-seropositive. The chain combines TRBV5-1 with TRBJ2-2, with a weak D call TRBD2 (5 bases). CDR3 sequence reads: CASSLVEGGELFF. Here the CDR3 DNA reads TGCGCCAGCAGCTTGGTCGAGGGCGGGGAGCTGTTTTTT. The variable domain in full, completed from reference TRBV5-1 and TRBJ2-2, reads KAGVTQTPRYLIKTRGQQVTLSCSPISGHRSVSWYQQTPGQGLQFLFEYFSETQRNKGNFPGRFSGRQFSNSRSEMNVSTLELGDSALYLCASSLVEGGELFFGEGSRLTVL.